One and the same sample provided the 18 T cell receptor beta chains below, sequenced in a study of blood T cell repertoires in COVID-19. Libraries were prepared by immunoSEQ multiplex PCR; TCRdb keeps only in-frame clonotypes and omits some of them. This table has over 150,000 clones, over 75% appearing once. The sequenced material came from peripheral blood. All receptors derive from an elderly man with COVID-19, enrolled during active disease.

The chain employs TRBV5-4 and TRBJ1-6; 10 nucleotides align to TRBD1. CDR1 is SGHNT, CDR2 YYREEE, per germline (reference sequence). The CDR3 spans 16 residues. Trimming took 7 bases from V and 6 from J; bases not matched to a gene: 10. CDR3 coding DNA: TGTGCCAGCCGCTCCCGGGACAGGGGATTTAATTCACCCCTCCACTTT. Protein: CASRSRDRGFNSPLHF.

Only a few counts were recorded for this clone. This sequence joins TRBV5-6 and TRBJ2-1; 8 nucleotides line up with TRBD2. From germline, CDR1 is SGHDT and CDR2 YYEEEE. The junction had 8 bases not matched to a gene; V was cut back by 6 bases and J by 6 bases. This CDR3 has 14 residues. The CDR3 protein is CASTPGLGRNEQFF. Here the CDR3 DNA reads TGTGCCAGCACCCCGGGACTAGGACGCAATGAGCAGTTCTTC.

This clone showed up just a few times. This rearrangement joins TRBV5-4 to TRBJ1-6; TRBD1 agrees at 7 bases. The germline V gene has CDR1 SGHNT and CDR2 YYREEE (reference sequence). The J segment lost 3 bases and the V segment lost 0 bases, leaving 3 bases of the junction unmatched. CDR3 length equals 16 residues. For the CDR3, the DNA is TGTGCCAGCAGCTTGGGACAGGGTTACTATAATTCACCCCTCCACTTT. This encodes CASSLGQGYYNSPLHF.

The J gene is TRBJ2-5, the V gene TRBV25-1; 7 bases are a match to TRBD1. Germline V gene lookup returns CDR1 MGHDK and CDR2 SYGVNS. There are 15 residues in the CDR3. J was trimmed by 2 bases and V by 1 base; bases with no gene match: 4. The CDR3: CASSELGTEQETQYF. CDR3 DNA sequence: TGTGCCAGCAGTGAATTGGGGACAGAGCAAGAGACCCAGTACTTC.

The CDR3 sequence: CASSLTVYGYTF. DNA for the CDR3: TGTGCCAGCAGTTTGACAGTTTATGGCTACACCTTC. V and J are TRBV28 and TRBJ1-2; possible D gene TRBD1, 5 bases. Germline assignment: CDR1 MDHEN and CDR2 SYDVKM. The CDR3 is 12 amino acids. V lost 3 bases, J lost 5 bases, and 7 bases lay in between.

The chain employs TRBV12-3 or TRBV12-4 and TRBJ1-2; 7 bases map to TRBD1. V lost 5 bases to trimming and J lost 4 bases; unmatched junction nucleotides: 4. The CDR3 is 13 residues long. The chain's CDR3 is CASSETGSYGYTF. In DNA form, the CDR3 reads TGTGCCAGCAGTGAGACAGGGAGCTATGGCTACACCTTC.

V usage is TRBV23-1 and J usage is TRBJ1-4, with TRBD1 matching 8 bases. TRBV23-1 is recorded as an ORF, its role being uncertain. This CDR3 has 16 residues. V lost 7 bases and J lost 0; bases outside the gene matches: 7. The CDR3: CASIGQGQTTNEKLFF. CDR3 coding DNA: TGCGCCAGCATCGGACAGGGACAAACAACTAATGAAAAACTGTTTTTT.

The rearrangement uses TRBV29-1 and TRBJ1-3, with a weak D call TRBD1 (6 bases). Germline V gene data show CDR1 as SQVTM and CDR2 as ANQGSEA. The V end was cut by 0 bases, the J end by 3 bases, with 9 bases between. This CDR3 comprises 14 residues. The CDR3 region is CSVEDPDSGNTIYF. CDR3 bases: TGCAGCGTTGAAGATCCGGACAGTGGAAACACCATATATTTT.

In its sample, this clone was seen once. The chain employs TRBV2 and TRBJ1-5; TRBD1 might be the D (5 bases). CDR3 length equals 14 residues. The V end lost 5 bases, the J end lost 0 bases, and 8 bases lay between the germline ends. Germline V lookup: CDR1 SNHLY, CDR2 FYNNEI. DNA of the CDR3: TGTGCCAGCAGTCAGACAGTTAGCAATCAGCCCCAGCATTTT. It is translated as CASSQTVSNQPQHF. The whole variable domain, remainder taken from reference TRBV2 and TRBJ1-5, is EPEVTQTPSHQVTQMGQEVILRCVPISNHLYFYWYRQILGQKVEFLVSFYNNEISEKSEIFDDQFSVERPDGSNFTLKIRSTKLEDSAMYFCASSQTVSNQPQHFGDGTRLSIL.

This sequence joins TRBV9 and TRBJ1-5; 8 nucleotides agree with TRBD1. This CDR3 is 16 amino acids long. Trimming at V came to 3 bases and at J to 0 bases, leaving 5 bases not matched to a gene. In germline, CDR1 is SGDLS, CDR2 YYNGEE. The CDR3 reads CASSADRGPSNQPQHF. CDR3 sequence (DNA): TGTGCCAGCAGCGCCGACAGGGGCCCTAGCAATCAGCCCCAGCATTTT.

The chain uses TRBV19 and TRBJ2-1; D is possibly TRBD1 (5 bases). The V and J ends lost 3 bases and 4 bases respectively, with 16 bases between them. The CDR3 is 16 residues long. Germline V gene data show CDR1 as LNHDA and CDR2 as SQIVND (reference sequence). CDR3 amino acids: CASSMQGPGIYNEQFF. Written as DNA, the CDR3 is TGTGCCAGTAGTATGCAGGGTCCAGGGATATACAATGAGCAGTTCTTC.

The chain couples TRBV5-6 to TRBJ2-5; D gene ambiguous. The CDR3 spans 14 residues. V lost 0 bases and J lost 2, with 8 bases in between. Germline V gene data show CDR1 as SGHDT and CDR2 as YYEEEE. The CDR3 spells CASSLDKYQETQYF. CDR3 in DNA: TGTGCCAGCAGCTTGGATAAATATCAAGAGACCCAGTACTTC.

The chain uses TRBV5-1 and TRBJ1-3, with no clear D. V was trimmed by 0 bases and J by 0 bases, leaving 7 bases between them. Germline CDR1 is SGHRS and CDR2 is YFSETQ. The CDR3 covers 15 residues. The CDR3 DNA is TGCGCCAGCAGCTTGGGGCAGAACTCTGGAAACACCATATATTTT. Amino acid sequence: CASSLGQNSGNTIYF.

The rearrangement uses TRBV12-3 or TRBV12-4 and TRBJ1-5; D call uncertain. Trimming shortened V by 3 bases and J by 6 bases, and 6 bases separated the two germline ends. The CDR3 has 12 residues. The CDR3 reads CASSLASQPQHF. The CDR3 bases are TGTGCCAGCAGTTTGGCCTCTCAGCCCCAGCATTTT.

The chain employs TRBV7-6 and TRBJ2-7; 13 positions agree with TRBD2. The CDR3 consists of 16 residues. From germline, CDR1 is SGHVS and CDR2 FNYEAQ. Trimming at V came to 1 base and at J to 2 bases, leaving 2 bases not matched to a gene. CDR3 coding DNA: TGTGCCAGCAGCTTAGGGGGACTAGCGGGGACCTACGAGCAGTACTTC. It encodes CASSLGGLAGTYEQYF.

This chain joins TRBV14 and TRBJ1-1; D not resolved. The V end lost 4 bases, the J end lost 8 bases, and 14 bases lay between the germline ends. The germline V gene has CDR1 SGHDN and CDR2 FVKESK. The CDR3 runs 13 residues. The CDR3 DNA reads as TGTGCCAGCAGCCTTGAGGGCCCCTCCGAAGCTTTCTTT. It specifies CASSLEGPSEAFF.

The chain recombines TRBV7-6 with TRBJ2-1, with 10 bases aligning to TRBD2. CDR1 is SGHVS, CDR2 FNYEAQ, per germline. V shed 4 bases, J shed 5 bases, and the junction held 8 bases outside the gene matches. This CDR3 has 16 residues. The CDR3 coding sequence is TGTGCCAGCAGCTCCTTAGCGGGGGGCTTTGACAATGAGCAGTTCTTC. Amino acid sequence: CASSSLAGGFDNEQFF.

This sequence joins TRBV5-4 and TRBJ2-1; 9 positions agree with TRBD1. After removal of 3 bases from V and 3 bases from J, the junction contained 7 bases not matched to a gene. The CDR3 is 16 residues long. Per the germline V gene, CDR1 is SGHNT and CDR2 is YYREEE (reference sequence). This CDR3 reads CASSSETGGYYNEQFF. CDR3 bases: TGTGCCAGCAGCTCCGAAACAGGGGGCTACTACAATGAGCAGTTCTTC.